Below are 8 T cell receptor beta chains sequenced from a single sample in a study of blood T cell repertoires in COVID-19. Only in-frame clones appear in the TCRdb table, and some are missing; sequencing was by immunoSEQ multiplex PCR. The sample has some 220,000 clones; around 84% are singletons. The sample consisted of peripheral blood. The receptors come from a woman aged 55-69 years who had recovered from COVID-19.

This chain uses TRBV13 with TRBJ2-1, with D possibly matching TRBD2 (7 bases). CDR1 PRHDT and CDR2 FYEKMQ come from the germline V gene (reference sequence). V shed 1 base and J shed 2 bases, with 9 bases lying between them. This CDR3 comprises 15 residues. CDR3 nucleotide sequence: TGTGCCAGCAGCTTAGTGCGGGGGCCCTACAATGAGCAGTTCTTC. This sequence encodes CASSLVRGPYNEQFF.

The V call is TRBV2, the J call TRBJ2-1; maybe TRBD1 (5 bases). Looked up from germline, CDR1 is SNHLY and CDR2 is FYNNEI. The V gene lost 7 bases and the J gene lost 4 bases, with 17 bases spanning the gap. The CDR3 covers 15 residues. The CDR3 region has the DNA TGTGCCAGCATTAGATTGGACACTCCTTACAATGAGCAGTTCTTC. This sequence encodes CASIRLDTPYNEQFF.

This sequence joins TRBV18 and TRBJ1-1, with 7 nucleotides matching TRBD1. The CDR3 is made up of 14 amino acids. CDR1 and CDR2 (germline): KGHSH, LQKENI. Trimming cost V 3 bases and J 7 bases; bases outside gene matches: 8. Here the CDR3 DNA reads TGTGCCAGCTCACCTATCGGACAGGTGGATGAAGCTTTCTTT. Its translation is CASSPIGQVDEAFF.

This clone was observed a single time. The rearrangement uses TRBV4-1 and TRBJ2-5; D possibly corresponds to TRBD2 (6 bases). Looked up from germline, CDR1 is MGHRA and CDR2 is YSYEKL. Trimming took 2 bases from V and 1 from J, leaving 17 bases between them. CDR3 length equals 17 residues. The CDR3 spells CASSQTLVVGGQETQYF. For the CDR3, the DNA is TGCGCCAGCAGCCAAACCTTGGTGGTGGGGGGCCAAGAGACCCAGTACTTC.

The chain is built from TRBV5-6 and TRBJ1-2; D uncertain. V was shortened by 5 bases and J by 0 bases, with 11 bases between the two germline ends. The CDR3 has 14 amino acids. CDR1 is SGHDT, CDR2 YYEEEE, per germline. The CDR3 DNA sequence: TGTGCCAGCAGGCCAACTTACTCTAACTATGGCTACACCTTC. Translated: CASRPTYSNYGYTF.

The chain has TRBV2 and TRBJ1-2; D not certain. Germline-derived CDR1 and CDR2 are SNHLY and FYNNEI. The CDR3 is 15 residues long. Deletions cut 4 bases from V and 1 base from J, with 13 bases between. CDR3 nucleotides: TGTGCCAGCAGTGCGGTTCCTTCCGATAACTATGGCTACACCTTC. Encoded protein: CASSAVPSDNYGYTF.

The V call is TRBV2, the J call TRBJ2-1; 7 bases line up with TRBD2. V shed 2 bases, J shed 13 bases, and the junction held 8 bases outside the gene matches. Germline CDR1 SNHLY, CDR2 FYNNEI. The CDR3 runs 13 residues. The CDR3 sequence: CASSERPGTTQFF. The CDR3 DNA sequence: TGTGCCAGCAGTGAACGGCCCGGGACTACTCAGTTCTTC.

This rearrangement joins TRBV3-1 (or the pseudogene TRBV3-2) to TRBJ1-1, with D possibly TRBD1 on 6 matching bases. V lost 1 base, J lost 10 bases, and 13 bases lay in between. CDR1 is LGHDT and CDR2 is YNNKEL in the germline V gene (reference sequence). The CDR3 spans 13 residues. Here the CDR3 DNA reads TGTGCCAGCAGCCAAGCCTCAGGGGCTGTAGCTTTCTTT. Protein: CASSQASGAVAFF.